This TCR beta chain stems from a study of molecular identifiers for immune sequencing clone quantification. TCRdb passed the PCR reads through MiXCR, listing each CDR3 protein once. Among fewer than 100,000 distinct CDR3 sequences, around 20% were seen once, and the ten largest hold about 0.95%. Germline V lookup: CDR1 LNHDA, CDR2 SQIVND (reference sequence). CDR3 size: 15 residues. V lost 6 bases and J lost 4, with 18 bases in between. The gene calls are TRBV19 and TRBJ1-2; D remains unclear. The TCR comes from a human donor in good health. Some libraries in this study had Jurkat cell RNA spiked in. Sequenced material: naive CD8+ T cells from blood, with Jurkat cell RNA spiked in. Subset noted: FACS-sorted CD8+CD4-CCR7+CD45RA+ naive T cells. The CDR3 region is CASSPQEEPLYGYTF. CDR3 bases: TGTGCCAGTAGCCCCCAGGAAGAACCCCTCTATGGCTACACCTTC.